This T cell receptor beta chain is drawn from a study of neoadjuvant anti-PD-1 for oral cavity cancer. On the study more broadly: Patients without progression received a fourth nivolumab dose around day 43, then surgical resection on days 50-56.

The germline gives CDR1 KGHSH, CDR2 LQKENI. Losses at the gene ends were 0 bases for V and 0 bases for J; bases not matched to a gene: 4. The CDR3 has 16 residues. The protocol was immunoSEQ multiplex PCR, while the TCRdb copy is restricted to in-frame clones and leaves out a portion. Counted here are 17,000 or so clones, about 65% occurring once; the ten biggest clones make up approximately 2.7%. These newly diagnosed stage II-IVA oral cavity squamous cell carcinoma patients had no prior systemic or radiation treatment. Patients had HPV-negative, locally advanced oral cavity squamous cell carcinoma. Analysis of PBMCs was direct, with no culture step.

The TCR originated in a person aged 35-80 years with oral cavity squamous cell carcinoma. Sequencing was performed on PBMCs, taken before nivolumab (anti-PD-1) treatment. The J gene is TRBJ1-1, the V gene TRBV18, with 7 bases aligning to TRBD1. For the CDR3, the DNA is TGTGCCAGCTCACCACCCAGGACAGGCCTGAACACTGAAGCTTTCTTT. Amino acid sequence: CASSPPRTGLNTEAFF.